The 29 T cell receptor beta chains presented below share a single source sample, sequenced in a study of T-cell memory formation after mild COVID-19. Each CDR3 protein gets one entry after TCRdb re-called the 5' RACE reads with MiXCR. The table lists a few hundred thousand distinct CDR3 sequences, 28% of them singletons, with less than 15% in the top ten. What was sequenced was PBMCs or a T cell subset sorted from them (not recorded which). Receptor source: an adult woman who had mild COVID-19 (a few samples of this study predate the infection). Cell type and time point are not known.

This clonotype was counted ten times or more. The chain combines TRBV19 with TRBJ2-5; D gene uncertain. CDR1 and CDR2 from the germline V gene are LNHDA and SQIVND (reference sequence). The CDR3 covers 15 residues. V lost 5 bases, J lost 5 bases, and 18 bases lay in between. The CDR3 is CASSASELQRETQYF. CDR3 coding DNA: TGTGCCAGTAGTGCTTCGGAGCTTCAAAGGGAGACCCAGTACTTC.

This sequence joins TRBV20-1 and TRBJ2-3; TRBD2 is a possible D gene (7 bases). Germline lookup yields CDR1 DFQATT and CDR2 SNEGSKA (reference sequence). The germline V and J ends were trimmed by 2 bases and 2 bases, with 20 bases remaining between them. The CDR3 has 17 amino acids. The CDR3 region is CSARPKGDYPSTDTQYF. Written as DNA, the CDR3 is TGCAGTGCTAGACCCAAGGGGGACTACCCATCCACAGATACGCAGTATTTT.

This clonotype was detected only a few times. The chain employs TRBV7-9 and TRBJ2-7; D not resolved. Trimming removed 5 bases from V and 0 bases from J, with 14 bases in between. The germline gives CDR1 SEHNR, CDR2 FQNEAQ (reference sequence). The CDR3 totals 15 residues. CDR3 loop: CASSAPSLSSYEQYF. As DNA, the CDR3 is TGTGCCAGCAGCGCCCCCTCCTTGAGCTCCTACGAGCAGTACTTC.

This clonotype was seen only a few times. The chain employs TRBV6-5 and TRBJ2-7, with 7 bases aligning to TRBD2. Looked up from germline, CDR1 is MNHEY and CDR2 is SVGAGI. This CDR3 is 15 amino acids long. Trimming cost V 2 bases and J 0 bases; bases outside gene matches: 4. The CDR3, as DNA: TGTGCCAGCAGTTACGAAGCGGGGAACTCCTACGAGCAGTACTTC. Translating it yields CASSYEAGNSYEQYF.

This chain connects TRBV3-1 to TRBJ1-1; D unclear. Germline V lookup: CDR1 LGHDT, CDR2 YNNKEL (reference sequence). The germline V and J ends were trimmed by 3 bases and 1 base, with 6 bases remaining between them. CDR3 length equals 13 residues. The CDR3 DNA is TGTGCCAGCAGCCATCAGAAGAACACTGAAGCTTTCTTT. As protein: CASSHQKNTEAFF. The variable domain in full, with the rest retrieved from reference TRBV3-1 and TRBJ1-1, is DTAVSQTPKYLVTQMGNDKSIKCEQNLGHDTMYWYKQDSKKFLKIMFSYNNKELIINETVPNRFSPKSPDKAHLNLHINSLELGDSAVYFCASSHQKNTEAFFGQGTRLTVV.

Only a few counts were recorded for this clonotype. The V call is TRBV4-3, the J call TRBJ2-1; 12 bases are shared with TRBD2. J gave up 8 bases and V 1 base, and 12 bases lay outside the gene matches. Germline V CDR1 and CDR2: LGHNA, YSLEER. The CDR3 totals 18 residues. This CDR3 reads CASSQASLAGGRGDEQFF. As DNA, the CDR3 is TGCGCCAGCAGCCAAGCCTCACTAGCGGGAGGCAGGGGCGATGAGCAGTTCTTC.

The chain uses TRBV7-9 and TRBJ1-3; a possible D gene is TRBD1 (6 bases). Trimming pared 11 bases from V and 4 bases from J, leaving 18 bases between. The germline CDR1 and CDR2 sequences are SEHNR and FQNEAQ (reference sequence). CDR3 length: 14 residues. The CDR3, as DNA: TGTGCCGCTCGCGGGGGCGCAGGGGGAAACACCATATATTTT. It encodes CAARGGAGGNTIYF.

In DNA form, the CDR3 reads TGTGCCAGCAGTGAAGGAGTGATAATGAAGTGGTGTGGGTATTTT. Translated, it gives CASSEGVIMKWCGYF. The J gene is TRBJ2-3, the V gene TRBV6-1; unclear D gene. This CDR3 is 15 amino acids long. Trimming removed 1 base from V and 14 bases from J, with 22 bases in between. Germline V lookup: CDR1 MNHNS, CDR2 SASEGT.

This clonotype was detected a few times. In DNA form, the CDR3 reads TGTGCCAGCAGTGAAGAGGCAGTAAGCACAGATACGCAGTATTTT. This sequence encodes CASSEEAVSTDTQYF. The V gene is TRBV2, the J gene TRBJ2-3; D is unclear. The CDR3 extends over 15 amino acids. The V gene's germline CDR1 is SNHLY and CDR2 FYNNEI. Trimming pared 1 base from V and 0 bases from J, leaving 8 bases between.

This sequence joins TRBV10-3 and TRBJ1-5, with 11 bases fitting TRBD1. The CDR3 contains 17 residues. V shed 5 bases and J 1 base; nucleotides not matched to a gene: 7. Germline lookup yields CDR1 ENHRY and CDR2 SYGVKD. CDR3 nucleotide sequence: TGTGCCATCAGTTTCTCCGGGACAGGGGGGAGCAATCAGCCCCAGCATTTT. Its protein product is CAISFSGTGGSNQPQHF.

Only a few counts were recorded for this clonotype. The V call is TRBV11-2, the J call TRBJ2-7; D is unclear. Germline assignment: CDR1 SGHAT and CDR2 FQNNGV. The CDR3 is 15 residues long. V was cut by 0 bases and J by 3 bases, with 12 bases left in between. CDR3 nucleotides: TGTGCCAGCAGCTTAGATCTGGGCCCCGGCTACGAGCAGTACTTC. This encodes CASSLDLGPGYEQYF.

V usage is TRBV5-1 and J usage is TRBJ2-1; D is tentatively TRBD1 or TRBD2 (5 bases each). The V end lost 4 bases, the J end lost 5 bases, and 16 bases lay between the germline ends. The CDR3 extends over 15 amino acids. CDR1 SGHRS and CDR2 YFSETQ come from the germline V gene. DNA for the CDR3: TGCGCCAGCAGCCCGCGAGGGGTTCGGAACAATGAGCAGTTCTTC. It translates to CASSPRGVRNNEQFF.

This chain joins TRBV5-4 and TRBJ2-5; D remains unclear. Looked up from germline, CDR1 is SGHNT and CDR2 is YYREEE (reference sequence). This CDR3 spans 11 amino acids. The germline V and J ends were trimmed by 4 bases and 5 bases, with 6 bases remaining between them. This CDR3 is CASSGAETQYF. The DNA of the CDR3 is TGTGCCAGCAGCGGTGCGGAGACCCAGTACTTC. The full variable domain, with the rest looked up from reference TRBV5-4 and TRBJ2-5, is ETGVTQSPTHLIKTRGQQVTLRCSSQSGHNTVSWYQQALGQGPQFIFQYYREEENGRGNFPPRFSGLQFPNYSSELNVNALELDDSALYLCASSGAETQYFGPGTRLLVL.

The chain uses TRBV6-1 and TRBJ2-3; D not resolved. Germline V CDR1 and CDR2: MNHNS, SASEGT. The V and J ends lost 3 bases and 3 bases respectively, with 10 bases between them. The CDR3 has 14 amino acids. This CDR3 is CASSDFVGTDTQYF. The CDR3 DNA reads TGTGCCAGCAGTGATTTCGTGGGGACAGATACGCAGTATTTT.

The V gene is TRBV24-1, the J gene TRBJ1-5; maybe TRBD1 (6 bases). Germline lookup yields CDR1 KGHDR and CDR2 SFDVKD. The CDR3 is 13 amino acids. Trimming stripped 9 bases from V and 4 bases from J, with 12 bases between. The CDR3 nucleotides read TGTGCCACCCGGGGGGCAGCTAATCAGCCCCAGCATTTT. Translated, it gives CATRGAANQPQHF.

The chain employs TRBV29-1 and TRBJ2-7; 7 bases line up with TRBD2. Germline lookup yields CDR1 SQVTM and CDR2 ANQGSEA. V lost 6 bases, J lost 2 bases, and 19 bases stayed unmatched. The CDR3 consists of 17 residues. The CDR3 bases are TGCAGCGTGAGGGGACTACTCTTGAAAACCGAAACCTACGAGCAGTACTTC. Its protein product is CSVRGLLLKTETYEQYF.

The CDR3 DNA is TGCAGTGCTAGAGTTCGGGACAGGGCGGTCACCGGGGAGCTGTTTTTT. Residues: CSARVRDRAVTGELFF. This rearrangement joins TRBV20-1 to TRBJ2-2; 9 bases agree with TRBD1. CDR1 DFQATT and CDR2 SNEGSKA come from the germline V gene (reference sequence). The CDR3 totals 16 residues. After removal of 1 base from V and 4 bases from J, the junction contained 7 bases not matched to a gene.

This clonotype was counted once. The V and J genes are TRBV5-1 and TRBJ2-1; the match to TRBD2 covers 7 bases. Losses at the gene ends were 7 bases for V and 8 bases for J; bases not matched to a gene: 12. The CDR3 is made up of 14 amino acids. The germline V gene has CDR1 SGHRS and CDR2 YFSETQ. Here the CDR3 DNA reads TGCGCCAGCCAAAGTGGCGGGAGTTACGATGAGCAGTTCTTC. Its translation: CASQSGGSYDEQFF.

The chain carries TRBV9 and TRBJ2-1; D possibly uses TRBD1 or TRBD2 (5 bases each). Deletions cut 0 bases from V and 0 bases from J, with 10 bases between. The CDR3 loop spans 16 amino acids. Germline-derived CDR1 and CDR2 are SGDLS and YYNGEE. The CDR3 sequence: CASSVGPGPSYNEQFF. As DNA, the CDR3 is TGTGCCAGCAGCGTAGGTCCGGGACCCTCCTACAATGAGCAGTTCTTC.

CDR3 bases: TGTGCCAGCTCACCGATAGAAACAGATACGCAGTATTTT. This translates into CASSPIETDTQYF. The chain links TRBV18 to TRBJ2-3; D unclear. The CDR3 runs to 13 residues. Germline V gene lookup returns CDR1 KGHSH and CDR2 LQKENI. Trimming stripped 3 bases from V and 3 bases from J, with 7 bases between.

The V and J genes are TRBV10-3 and TRBJ2-7, with D unclear. The length of the CDR3 is 13 residues. The germline CDR1 and CDR2 sequences are ENHRY and SYGVKD. Trimming took 9 bases from V and 2 from J, leaving 14 bases between them. This CDR3 is CAIRWEVTYEQYF. DNA of the CDR3: TGTGCCATAAGGTGGGAAGTGACCTACGAGCAGTACTTC.

This CDR3 reads CASGWGLEREPTDTQYF. The CDR3 DNA follows: TGTGCTAGTGGTTGGGGGCTCGAGCGGGAGCCTACAGATACGCAGTATTTT. V gene TRBV12-5 combines with J gene TRBJ2-3; 8 bases fit TRBD2. Germline CDR1 and CDR2: LGHNT and FRNRAP. CDR3 length equals 17 residues. The ends lost 4 bases at V and 3 bases at J; junction bases unmatched: 12.

This clonotype was seen a few times. This chain connects TRBV7-9 to TRBJ2-7; D unresolved. V lost 5 bases to trimming and J lost 9 bases, with 17 bases between them. Germline V gene data show CDR1 as SEHNR and CDR2 as FQNEAQ (reference sequence). The CDR3 has 13 residues. The CDR3 here is CASSHPLGVGQYF. In nucleotides, the CDR3 is TGTGCCAGCAGCCATCCCCTAGGAGTCGGGCAGTACTTC.

This clonotype was picked up one time. This chain joins TRBV6-1 and TRBJ1-5, with D possibly matching TRBD1 (5 bases). Germline CDR1 is MNHNS and CDR2 is SASEGT. The CDR3 runs 15 residues. The V and J ends lost 3 bases and 2 bases respectively, with 11 bases between them. This CDR3 is CASSDAQGGNQPQHF. CDR3 bases: TGTGCCAGCAGTGACGCCCAGGGAGGCAATCAGCCCCAGCATTTT.

This clonotype was counted at least ten times. This chain joins TRBV11-2 and TRBJ2-5, with 11 bases matching TRBD1. The CDR3 sequence is 17 residues long. CDR1 is SGHAT, CDR2 FQNNGV, per germline. Losses at the gene ends were 4 bases for V and 5 bases for J; bases not matched to a gene: 12. The CDR3 DNA follows: TGTGCCAGCAGCTCCCCTCCCGGACAGGGGGCGAGGGAGACCCAGTACTTC. This sequence encodes CASSSPPGQGARETQYF.

The gene calls are TRBV29-1 and TRBJ1-1; D not certain. Trimming shortened V by 3 bases and J by 1 base, and 6 bases separated the two germline ends. The CDR3 consists of 12 residues. Germline V gene lookup returns CDR1 SQVTM and CDR2 ANQGSEA. The CDR3 protein is CSVERSNTEAFF. The CDR3 DNA reads TGCAGCGTTGAGCGCTCGAACACTGAAGCTTTCTTT. The variable domain in full, with the rest retrieved from reference TRBV29-1 and TRBJ1-1, is SAVISQKPSRDICQRGTSLTIQCQVDSQVTMMFWYRQQPGQSLTLIATANQGSEATYESGFVIDKFPISRPNLTFSTLTVSNMSPEDSSIYLCSVERSNTEAFFGQGTRLTVV.

V gene TRBV20-1 combines with J gene TRBJ2-1; 10 bases line up with TRBD2. V was clipped by 0 bases and J by 9 bases; unmatched bases: 14. Germline V lookup: CDR1 DFQATT, CDR2 SNEGSKA (reference sequence). The CDR3 runs 17 residues. CDR3 coding DNA: TGCAGTGCTAGAGACTTTGGGCTAGCGGGAGAGTTCGGTGAGCAGTTCTTC. It yields the protein CSARDFGLAGEFGEQFF.

The gene calls are TRBV5-1 and TRBJ2-3, with D tentatively TRBD1 or TRBD2 (5 bases each). This CDR3 comprises 15 residues. Germline lookup yields CDR1 SGHRS and CDR2 YFSETQ. V lost 2 bases and J 5 bases, leaving 15 bases between the germline ends. The CDR3 spells CASSFAGTPGDTQYF. The CDR3 bases are TGCGCCAGCAGCTTTGCCGGGACCCCCGGAGATACGCAGTATTTT.

This clonotype was observed a handful of times. The chain employs TRBV18 and TRBJ1-3; 7 bases line up with TRBD1. The J segment lost 4 bases and the V segment lost 5 bases, leaving 5 bases of the junction unmatched. Germline assignment: CDR1 KGHSH and CDR2 LQKENI. CDR3 size: 14 residues. The CDR3 loop reads CASSRQGLGNTIYF. The CDR3, as DNA: TGTGCCAGCTCAAGACAGGGCTTGGGAAACACCATATATTTT.